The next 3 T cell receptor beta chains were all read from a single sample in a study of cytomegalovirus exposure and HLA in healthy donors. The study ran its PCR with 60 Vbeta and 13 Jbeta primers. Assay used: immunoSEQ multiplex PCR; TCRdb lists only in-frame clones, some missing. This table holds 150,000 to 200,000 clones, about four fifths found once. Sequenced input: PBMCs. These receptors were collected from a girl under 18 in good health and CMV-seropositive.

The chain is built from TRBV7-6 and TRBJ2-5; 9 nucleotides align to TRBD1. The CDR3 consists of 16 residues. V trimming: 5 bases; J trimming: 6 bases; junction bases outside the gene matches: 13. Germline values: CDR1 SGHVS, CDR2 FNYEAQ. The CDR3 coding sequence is TGTGCCAGCAGCCACGAGAGGGACAGGGAGGAGAAGACCCAGTACTTC. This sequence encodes CASSHERDREEKTQYF. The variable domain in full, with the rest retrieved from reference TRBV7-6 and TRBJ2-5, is GAGVSQSPRYKVTKRGQDVALRCDPISGHVSLYWYRQALGQGPEFLTYFNYEAQQDKSGLPNDRFSAERPEGSISTLTIQRTEQRDSAMYRCASSHERDREEKTQYFGPGTRLLVL.

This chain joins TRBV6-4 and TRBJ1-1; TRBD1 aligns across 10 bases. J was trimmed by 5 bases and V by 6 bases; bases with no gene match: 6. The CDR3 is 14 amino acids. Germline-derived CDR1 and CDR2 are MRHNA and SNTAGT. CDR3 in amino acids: CASSGTGDGTEAFF. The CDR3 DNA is TGTGCCAGCAGCGGGACAGGGGATGGGACTGAAGCTTTCTTT.

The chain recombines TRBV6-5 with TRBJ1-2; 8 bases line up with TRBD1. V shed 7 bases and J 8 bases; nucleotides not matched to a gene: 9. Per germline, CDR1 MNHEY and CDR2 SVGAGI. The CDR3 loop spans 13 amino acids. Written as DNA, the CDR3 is TGTGCCAGCACCGCACAGGGGGGCGGCGGCTACACCTTC. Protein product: CASTAQGGGGYTF.